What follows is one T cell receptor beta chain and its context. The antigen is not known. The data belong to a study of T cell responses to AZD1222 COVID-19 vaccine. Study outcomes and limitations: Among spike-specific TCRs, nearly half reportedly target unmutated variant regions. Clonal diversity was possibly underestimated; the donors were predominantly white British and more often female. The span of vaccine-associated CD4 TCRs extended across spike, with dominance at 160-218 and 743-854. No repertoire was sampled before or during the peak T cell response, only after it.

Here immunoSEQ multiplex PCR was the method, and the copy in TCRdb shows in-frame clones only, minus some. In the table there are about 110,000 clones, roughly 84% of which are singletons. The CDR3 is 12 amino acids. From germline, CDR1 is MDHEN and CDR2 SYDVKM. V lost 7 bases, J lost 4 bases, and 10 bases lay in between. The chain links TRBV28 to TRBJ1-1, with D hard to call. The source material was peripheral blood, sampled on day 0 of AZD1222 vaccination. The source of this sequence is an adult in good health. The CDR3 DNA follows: TGTGCCAGCATAGGTCCGGGCACTGAAGCTTTCTTT. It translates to CASIGPGTEAFF.